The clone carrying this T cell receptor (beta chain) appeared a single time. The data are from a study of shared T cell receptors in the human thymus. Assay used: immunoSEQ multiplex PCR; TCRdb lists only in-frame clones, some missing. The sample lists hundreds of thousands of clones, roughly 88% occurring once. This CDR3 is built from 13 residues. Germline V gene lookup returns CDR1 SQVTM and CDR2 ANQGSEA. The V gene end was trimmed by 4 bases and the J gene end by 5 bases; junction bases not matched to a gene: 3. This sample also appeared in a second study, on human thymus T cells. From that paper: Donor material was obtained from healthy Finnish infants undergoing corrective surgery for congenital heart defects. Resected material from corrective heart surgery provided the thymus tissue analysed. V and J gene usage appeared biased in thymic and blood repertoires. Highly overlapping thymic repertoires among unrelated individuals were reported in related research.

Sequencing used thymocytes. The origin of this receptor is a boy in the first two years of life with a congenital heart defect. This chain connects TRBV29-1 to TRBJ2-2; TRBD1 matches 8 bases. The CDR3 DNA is TGCAGCGTTGCTAGGACAGGGACCGGGGAGCTGTTTTTT. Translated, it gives CSVARTGTGELFF.